This T cell receptor (beta chain) is from a study of control samples from healthy donors and cancer patients. Trimming removed 0 bases from V and 3 bases from J, with 9 bases in between. The CDR3 has 14 residues. Germline-derived CDR1 and CDR2 are SGHNT and YYREEE (reference sequence). Clones were sequenced by immunoSEQ multiplex PCR, and TCRdb holds only the in-frame ones, with some missing. This table has about 52,000 clones, roughly 95% appearing once. The gene calls are TRBV5-4 and TRBJ1-1; unclear D gene. Sequencing was done on a sample of blood. The source of this sequence is a man under 40 in good health. The CDR3 spells CASSLGPTYTEAFF. The CDR3 region has the DNA TGTGCCAGCAGCTTGGGGCCGACCTACACTGAAGCTTTCTTT. The whole variable domain, filled in from reference TRBV5-4 and TRBJ1-1, reads ETGVTQSPTHLIKTRGQQVTLRCSSQSGHNTVSWYQQALGQGPQFIFQYYREEENGRGNFPPRFSGLQFPNYSSELNVNALELDDSALYLCASSLGPTYTEAFFGQGTRLTVV.